The sequence of this T cell receptor (beta chain) was determined in a study of tissue T cells after allogeneic stem cell transplantation. Study-wide points: Sampling depth was limited, and the cohort was small and clinically varied. Within patients, tissue anatomy strongly shaped TCR repertoire composition.

Sequencing of TCRbeta CDR3 at survey depth gave sequences and template counts. The table came from immunoSEQ multiplex PCR; TCRdb's copy has only in-frame clones and leaves some out. The sample includes about 2,300 clones, about 60% of them seen just once. Of note for this clone: What it binds is unknown. Any gene name here is a mouse gene name. Read sequence stops 1 residue before the CDR3 end, and the germline J gene provides the missing end.

Germline V lookup: CDR1 FNHDT, CDR2 SITEND (reference sequence). This CDR3 has 14 residues. The V end lost 4 bases, the J end lost 0 bases, and 10 bases lay between the germline ends. This clonotype originated in a female BALB/c mouse in good health. For this mouse line, the MHC haplotype is H2-d. Sequencing used gut tissue. The V gene is TRBV19, the J gene TRBJ1-2; a possible D gene is TRBD1 (5 bases). CDR3 DNA (partial): TGTGCCAGCAGTCGGGACTCGGCAAACTCCGACTACACC. Its protein is CASSRDSANSDYT. The full CDR3 sequence reads CASSRDSANSDYTF.